This T cell receptor (beta chain) was sequenced for a study of blood T cell repertoires in COVID-19. The wider study: Specimens from acute and convalescent COVID-19 originated in the United States, Italy and Spain. Sources were T cells, B-cell-depleted T cells, or PBMCs; the material itself was cDNA or gDNA.

Enrolment of Seattle patients took place during active infection, and they were followed longitudinally. Original handling: Scientists estimated how many nucleated cells there were by amplifying reference gene primers. Libraries were prepared by immunoSEQ multiplex PCR; TCRdb keeps only in-frame clonotypes and omits some of them. Clone size and V and J calls were adopted from that table, with D and trimming inferred from the DNA. The sample records around 430,000 clones, around 89% being singletons. The length of the CDR3 is 15 residues. Between the trimmed V and J ends, which lost 2 bases and 7 bases, there was a span of 15 bases. The germline gives CDR1 GTSNPN, CDR2 SVGIG (reference sequence).

The chain is built from TRBV30 and TRBJ1-6, with D possibly TRBD1 on 6 matching bases. Sequencing was done on a sample of peripheral blood. The receptor's source is a woman aged 45-65 years with COVID-19, enrolled during active disease. The CDR3 region has the DNA TGTGCCTGGAGTAATCAGGGGCTGACGAATTCACCCCTCCACTTT. The encoded protein is CAWSNQGLTNSPLHF.